What follows describes a single T cell receptor beta chain. Its recognized antigen is unknown. No much larger clone is present one base from it, and per-base qualities are unavailable. The data originate from a study of blood T cell repertoires in COVID-19 (dated by TCRdb to 2020 to 2021). As for the study more broadly: Collaborator samples came from the United States, Italy and Spain and covered acute and convalescent phases of COVID-19. The prospective study material was composed of cDNA or gDNA derived from T cells, B-cell-depleted T cells, or PBMCs. Subjects who had been exposed to COVID-19, were actively infected with it, or had recovered from it provided the deeply sampled blood TCRbeta repertoires that made up the dataset. A freely available public database, intended as a resource for researchers studying the immune response to SARS-CoV-2, is where the repertoires were released. The samples were drawn from two sources: the first 160 participants of the ongoing ImmuneRACE study, and fewer than 1,500 subjects contributed by 6 global collaborators. Nearly every sample came with metadata listing a de-identified subject ID, COVID-19 status, age in years and sex. Where available, HLA class I and class II types were obtained from metadata supplied by the sample provider rather than from assay-based typing. The research as a whole found: The quantity of clinical and demographic metadata differed by source and by participant and was supplied without curation.

Whole blood was collected in K2EDTA tubes by collaborating institutions according to the institutions' own protocols. For TCRbeta analysis, collaborator samples were shipped as frozen whole blood, as isolated PBMCs, or as DNA extracted from either sample type. The immunoSEQ Assay, a bias-controlled multiplex PCR, was used to amplify TCRbeta CDR3 regions from genomic DNA. Per the source publication's procedure: Nucleated cell counts per sample were estimated from amplification of reference gene primers within the assay. Sequence reads were collapsed and filtered to measure the absolute abundance of every unique TCRbeta CDR3 rearrangement. For each sample, productive Simpson clonality was calculated as the square root of Simpson's diversity index across productive rearrangements. TCRdb mirrors the immuneACCESS table, restricted to in-frame sequences. Some clones are absent from its copies; in checked studies, under half trace to an unresolved V gene, and the reason for the others is unknown. The DNA gave D and trimming, while V, J and clone size come from that table. A total of 200,000 to 250,000 clones appear in this sample, 60% to 85% of them only once. Clones ranked in the top ten supply about 7% of the sample.

This clonotype originated in a woman in her 70s with acute or convalescent COVID-19. The specimen was peripheral blood.

The nucleotide sequence reads as follows: TGTGCCAGCAGCTTTTTCGCTAGCGGGGGCAACGAGCAGTACGTC. Its product reads: CASSFFASGGNEQYV. The sequence is built from TRBV5-4 and TRBJ2-7, with TRBD2 matching 10 junction bases. V is cut back by 2 bases and J by 5 bases, with 7 bases in the junction unmatched. The CDR3 holds 15 amino acids from the cysteine to the valine. The CDR3 DNA has 45 bases and is translated from base 1. Looking up the germline V gene (reference sequence) yields CDR1 SGHNT and CDR2 YYREEE.